This T cell receptor (beta chain) appears in the sequencing data of a study of control samples from healthy donors and cancer patients. TCRdb's table, derived via immunoSEQ multiplex PCR, lists solely in-frame clones and lacks some. This table holds about 160,000 clones, around 93% found once. The length of the CDR3 is 15 residues. The V and J ends lost 4 bases and 0 bases respectively, with 12 bases between them. The V gene's germline CDR1 is SGHRS and CDR2 YFSETQ. This receptor was taken from a woman aged 60-75 years in good health. The sequenced sample was blood. The chain combines TRBV5-1 with TRBJ2-3, with D maybe TRBD2 (6 bases). The CDR3 DNA reads TGCGCCAGCAGCCTTAGGCGGGATAGCACAGATACGCAGTATTTT. This encodes CASSLRRDSTDTQYF. The whole variable domain, remainder taken from reference TRBV5-1 and TRBJ2-3, is KAGVTQTPRYLIKTRGQQVTLSCSPISGHRSVSWYQQTPGQGLQFLFEYFSETQRNKGNFPGRFSGRQFSNSRSEMNVSTLELGDSALYLCASSLRRDSTDTQYFGPGTRLTVL.